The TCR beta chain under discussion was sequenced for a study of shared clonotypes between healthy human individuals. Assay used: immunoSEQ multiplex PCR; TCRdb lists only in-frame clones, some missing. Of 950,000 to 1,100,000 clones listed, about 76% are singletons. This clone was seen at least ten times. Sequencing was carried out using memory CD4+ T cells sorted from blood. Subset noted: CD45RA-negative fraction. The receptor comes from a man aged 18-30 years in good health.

This chain's CDR3 is CASSLRASGPYEQYF. The DNA for the CDR3 is TGTGCCAGCAGCTTAAGGGCTAGCGGTCCCTACGAGCAGTACTTC. The V call is TRBV7-8, the J call TRBJ2-7; the match to TRBD2 covers 7 bases. CDR3 size: 15 residues. From germline, CDR1 is SGHVS and CDR2 FQNEAQ. J gave up 2 bases and V 2 bases, and 6 bases lay outside the gene matches.